There are a few counts of the clone carrying this T cell receptor (beta chain). This specimen belongs to a study of PD-L1 blockade in urothelial cancer. Libraries were prepared by immunoSEQ multiplex PCR; TCRdb keeps only in-frame clonotypes and omits some of them. In the table there are 71,000 or so clones, 85% to 90% of which are singletons. CDR1 and CDR2 (germline): SNHLY, FYNNEI. CDR3 length: 14 amino acids. The J segment lost 1 base and the V segment lost 6 bases, leaving 2 bases of the junction unmatched. Sequenced here: PBMCs, sampled around atezolizumab (anti-PD-L1) treatment. This TCR was sampled from a man aged 60 to 69 with urothelial cancer. The chain recombines TRBV2 with TRBJ1-5, with 8 bases that match TRBD1. This CDR3 reads CASRDRVSNQPQHF. The CDR3 nucleotides are TGTGCCAGCAGGGACAGGGTGAGCAATCAGCCCCAGCATTTT.